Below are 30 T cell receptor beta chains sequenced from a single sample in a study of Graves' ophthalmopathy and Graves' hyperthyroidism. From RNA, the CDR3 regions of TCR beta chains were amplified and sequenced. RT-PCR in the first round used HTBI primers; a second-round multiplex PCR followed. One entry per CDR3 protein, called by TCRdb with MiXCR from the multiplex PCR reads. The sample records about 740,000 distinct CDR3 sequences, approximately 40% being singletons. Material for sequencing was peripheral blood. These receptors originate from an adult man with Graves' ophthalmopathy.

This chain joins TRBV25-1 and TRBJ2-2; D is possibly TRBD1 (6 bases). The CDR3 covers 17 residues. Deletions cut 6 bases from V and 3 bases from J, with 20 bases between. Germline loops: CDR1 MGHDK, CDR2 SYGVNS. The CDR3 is CASSGEQGLRYTGELFF. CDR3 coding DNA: TGTGCCAGCAGCGGGGAACAGGGTTTACGTTACACCGGGGAGCTGTTTTTT.

Written as DNA, the CDR3 is TGTGCCAGCAGTGCTCGCCGGGCTGGGGGTACTGAAGCTTTCTTT. Translated: CASSARRAGGTEAFF. The rearrangement links TRBV25-1 to TRBJ1-1; tentative D call: TRBD1 (5 bases). V lost 4 bases and J 5 bases, leaving 17 bases between the germline ends. CDR1 and CDR2 from the germline V gene are MGHDK and SYGVNS. The CDR3 is made up of 15 amino acids.

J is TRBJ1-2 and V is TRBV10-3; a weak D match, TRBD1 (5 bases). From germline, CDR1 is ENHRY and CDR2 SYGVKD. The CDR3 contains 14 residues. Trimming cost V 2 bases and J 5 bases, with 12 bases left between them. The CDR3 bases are TGTGCCATCAGTGAGAGTACAGGTCGATATGGCTACACCTTC. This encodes CAISESTGRYGYTF.

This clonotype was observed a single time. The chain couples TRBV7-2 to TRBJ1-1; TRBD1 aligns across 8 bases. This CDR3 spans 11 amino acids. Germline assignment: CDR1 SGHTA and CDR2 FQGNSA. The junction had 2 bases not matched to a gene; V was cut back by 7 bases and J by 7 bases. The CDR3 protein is CASNGQGEAFF. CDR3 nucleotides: TGTGCCAGCAATGGACAGGGTGAAGCTTTCTTT.

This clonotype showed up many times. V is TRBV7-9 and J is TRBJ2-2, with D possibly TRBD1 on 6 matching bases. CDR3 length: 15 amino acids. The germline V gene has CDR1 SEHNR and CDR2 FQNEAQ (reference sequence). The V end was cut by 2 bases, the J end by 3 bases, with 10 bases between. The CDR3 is CASSLPAGDTGELFF. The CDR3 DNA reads TGTGCCAGCAGCTTACCTGCAGGGGACACCGGGGAGCTGTTTTTT.

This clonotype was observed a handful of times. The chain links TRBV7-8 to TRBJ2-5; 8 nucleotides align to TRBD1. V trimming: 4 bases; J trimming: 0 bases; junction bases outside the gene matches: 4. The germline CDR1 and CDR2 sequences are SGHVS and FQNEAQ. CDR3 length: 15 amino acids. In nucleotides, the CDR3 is TGTGCCAGCAGCTCCCAACAGGGGGACCAAGAGACCCAGTACTTC. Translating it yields CASSSQQGDQETQYF.

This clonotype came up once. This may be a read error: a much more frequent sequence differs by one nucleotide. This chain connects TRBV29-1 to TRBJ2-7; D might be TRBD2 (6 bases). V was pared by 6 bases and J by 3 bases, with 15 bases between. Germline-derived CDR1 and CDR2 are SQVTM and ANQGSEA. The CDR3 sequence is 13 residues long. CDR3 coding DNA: TGCAGCGTGAGACTAGGGGCCATCTACGAGCAGTACTTC. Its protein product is CSVRLGAIYEQYF.

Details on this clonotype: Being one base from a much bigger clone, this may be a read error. CDR3 in DNA: TGTGCCAGCAGACCACAGAGGGCCGGGGAGACCCAGTACTTC. Amino acid sequence: CASRPQRAGETQYF. The chain carries TRBV12-3 or TRBV12-4 and TRBJ2-5; a weak D match, TRBD2 (5 bases). Between the trimmed V and J ends, which lost 6 bases and 5 bases, there was a span of 16 bases. The CDR3 runs to 14 residues.

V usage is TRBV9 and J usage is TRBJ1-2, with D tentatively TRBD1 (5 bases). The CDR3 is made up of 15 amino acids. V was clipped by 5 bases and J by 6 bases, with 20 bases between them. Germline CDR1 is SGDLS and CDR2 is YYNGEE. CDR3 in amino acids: CASSDPGTDKNGYTF. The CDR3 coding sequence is TGTGCCAGCAGTGACCCCGGGACGGATAAAAATGGCTACACCTTC.

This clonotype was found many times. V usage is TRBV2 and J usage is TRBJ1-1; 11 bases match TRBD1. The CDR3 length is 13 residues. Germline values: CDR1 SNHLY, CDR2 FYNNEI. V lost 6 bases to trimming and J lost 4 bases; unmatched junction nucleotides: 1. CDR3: CASRGTGGTEAFF. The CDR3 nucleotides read TGTGCCAGCAGAGGGACAGGGGGCACTGAAGCTTTCTTT.

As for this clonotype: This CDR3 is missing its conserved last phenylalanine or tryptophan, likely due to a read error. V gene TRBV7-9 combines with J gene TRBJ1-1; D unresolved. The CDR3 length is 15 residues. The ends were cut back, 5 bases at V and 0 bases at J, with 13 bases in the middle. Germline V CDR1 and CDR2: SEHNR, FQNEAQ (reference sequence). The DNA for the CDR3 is TGTGCCAGCAGCCAAACCCCGGGTTTGAACACTGAAGCTTTCTTG. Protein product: CASSQTPGLNTEAFL.

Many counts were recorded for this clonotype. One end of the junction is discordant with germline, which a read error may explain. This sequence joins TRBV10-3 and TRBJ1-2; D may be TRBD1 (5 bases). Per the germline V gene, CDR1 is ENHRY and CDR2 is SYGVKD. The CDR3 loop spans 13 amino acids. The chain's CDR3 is CASSPTGLDGYTF. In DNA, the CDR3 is TGTGCCAGCAGTCCGACGGGACTTGACGGCTACACCTTC.

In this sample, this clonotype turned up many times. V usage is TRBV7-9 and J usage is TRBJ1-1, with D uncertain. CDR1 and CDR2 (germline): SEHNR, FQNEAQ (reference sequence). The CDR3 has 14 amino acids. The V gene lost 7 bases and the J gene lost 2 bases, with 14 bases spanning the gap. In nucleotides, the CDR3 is TGTGCCAGCACCCTAGAAGAAGCTAACACTGAAGCTTTCTTT. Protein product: CASTLEEANTEAFF.

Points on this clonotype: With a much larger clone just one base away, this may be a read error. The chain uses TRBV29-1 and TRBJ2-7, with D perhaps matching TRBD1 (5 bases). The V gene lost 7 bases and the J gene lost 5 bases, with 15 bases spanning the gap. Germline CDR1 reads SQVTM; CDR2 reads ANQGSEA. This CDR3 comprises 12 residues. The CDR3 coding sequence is TGCAGCGCAGGGCAGGGTTTTAACGAGCAGTACTTC. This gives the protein CSAGQGFNEQYF.

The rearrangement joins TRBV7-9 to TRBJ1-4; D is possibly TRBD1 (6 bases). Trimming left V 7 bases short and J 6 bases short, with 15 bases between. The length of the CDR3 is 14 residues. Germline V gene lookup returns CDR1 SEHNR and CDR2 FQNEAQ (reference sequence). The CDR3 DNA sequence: TGTGCCAGCAAAGACGGGGGGGCGGATGAAAAACTGTTTTTT. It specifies CASKDGGADEKLFF.

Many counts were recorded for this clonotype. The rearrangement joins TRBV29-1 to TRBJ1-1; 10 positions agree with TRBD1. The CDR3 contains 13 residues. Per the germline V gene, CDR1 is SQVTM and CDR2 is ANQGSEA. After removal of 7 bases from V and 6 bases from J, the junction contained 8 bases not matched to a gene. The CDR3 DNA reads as TGCAGCGCCGGATCCGGGACAGGGGCTGAAGCTTTCTTT. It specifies CSAGSGTGAEAFF.

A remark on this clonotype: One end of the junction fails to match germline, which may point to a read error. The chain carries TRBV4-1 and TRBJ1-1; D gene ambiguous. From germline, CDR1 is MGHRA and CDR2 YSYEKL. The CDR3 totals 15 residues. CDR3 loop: CASSQDRLENTEAFF. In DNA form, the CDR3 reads TGTGCCAGCAGCCAAGATAGGTTGGAGAACACTGAAGCTTTCTTT.

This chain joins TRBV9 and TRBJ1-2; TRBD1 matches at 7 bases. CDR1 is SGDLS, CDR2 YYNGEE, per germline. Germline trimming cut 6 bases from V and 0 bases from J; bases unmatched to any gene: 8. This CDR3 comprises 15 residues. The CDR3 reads CASNARQGPNYGYTF. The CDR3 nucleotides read TGTGCCAGCAACGCAAGACAGGGACCTAACTATGGCTACACCTTC.

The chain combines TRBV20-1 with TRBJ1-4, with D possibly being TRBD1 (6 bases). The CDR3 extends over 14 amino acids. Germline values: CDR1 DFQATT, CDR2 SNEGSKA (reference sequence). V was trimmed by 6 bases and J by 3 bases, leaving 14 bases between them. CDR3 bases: TGCAGTGCCTACCCGGGGGGGCCTAATGAAAAACTGTTTTTT. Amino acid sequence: CSAYPGGPNEKLFF.

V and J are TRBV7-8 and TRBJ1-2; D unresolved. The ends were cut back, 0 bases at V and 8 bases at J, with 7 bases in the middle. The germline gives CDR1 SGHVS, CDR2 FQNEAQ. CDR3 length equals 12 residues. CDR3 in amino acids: CASSLATAGYTF. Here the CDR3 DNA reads TGTGCCAGCAGCTTAGCGACGGCGGGCTACACCTTC.

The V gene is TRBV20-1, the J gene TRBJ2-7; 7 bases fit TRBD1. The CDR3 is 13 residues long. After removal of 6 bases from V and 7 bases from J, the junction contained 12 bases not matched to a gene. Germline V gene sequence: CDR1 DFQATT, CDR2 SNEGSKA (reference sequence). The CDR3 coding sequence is TGCAGTGCAGTGGACAGGTCGTCGGAGGAGCAGTACTTC. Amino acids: CSAVDRSSEEQYF.

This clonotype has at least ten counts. The CDR3 spells CASYLARGAFYYGYTF. For the CDR3, the DNA is TGTGCCAGCTACCTAGCCCGGGGGGCGTTTTACTATGGCTACACCTTC. The chain combines TRBV7-2 with TRBJ1-2; D is possibly TRBD1 (6 bases). Germline V gene data show CDR1 as SGHTA and CDR2 as FQGNSA. The V and J ends lost 8 bases and 3 bases respectively, with 22 bases between them. This CDR3 is built from 16 residues.

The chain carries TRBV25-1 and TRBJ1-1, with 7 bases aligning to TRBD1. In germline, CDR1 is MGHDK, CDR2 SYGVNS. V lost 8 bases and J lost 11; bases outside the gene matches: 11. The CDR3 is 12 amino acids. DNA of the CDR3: TGTGCCAGCTCATCCCGCGAACAGGGGGCTTTCTTT. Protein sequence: CASSSREQGAFF.

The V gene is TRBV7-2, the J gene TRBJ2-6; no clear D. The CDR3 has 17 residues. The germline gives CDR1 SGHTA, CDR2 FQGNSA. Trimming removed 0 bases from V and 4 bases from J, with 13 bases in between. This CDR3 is CASSLAMGNTGANVLTF. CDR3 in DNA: TGTGCCAGCAGCTTAGCGATGGGGAACACCGGGGCCAACGTCCTGACTTTC.

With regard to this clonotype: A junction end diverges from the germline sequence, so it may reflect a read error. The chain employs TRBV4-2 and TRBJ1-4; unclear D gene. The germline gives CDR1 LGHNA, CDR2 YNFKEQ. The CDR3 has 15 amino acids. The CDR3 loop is CASSQGWVLVEELFF. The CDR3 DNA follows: TGTGCCAGCAGCCAAGGTTGGGTCTTAGTTGAAGAACTGTTTTTT.

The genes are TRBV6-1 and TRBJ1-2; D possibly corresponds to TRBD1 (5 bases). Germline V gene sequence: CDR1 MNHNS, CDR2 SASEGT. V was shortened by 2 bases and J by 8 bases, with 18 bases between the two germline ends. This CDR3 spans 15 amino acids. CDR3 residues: CASSEYRDGGLGYTF. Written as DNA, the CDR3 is TGTGCCAGCAGTGAATACCGGGACGGAGGACTGGGCTACACCTTC.

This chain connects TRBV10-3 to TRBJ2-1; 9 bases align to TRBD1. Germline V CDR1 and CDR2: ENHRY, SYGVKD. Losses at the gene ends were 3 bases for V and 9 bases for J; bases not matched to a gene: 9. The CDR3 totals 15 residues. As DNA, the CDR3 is TGTGCCATCAGTGACGGGGGACAGGGAATAGGTGAGCAGTTCTTC. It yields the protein CAISDGGQGIGEQFF.

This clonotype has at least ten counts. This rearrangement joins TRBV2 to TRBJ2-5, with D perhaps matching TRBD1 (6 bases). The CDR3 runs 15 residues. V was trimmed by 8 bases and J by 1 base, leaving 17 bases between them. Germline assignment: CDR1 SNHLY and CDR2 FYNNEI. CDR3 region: CASDIDGQPQETQYF. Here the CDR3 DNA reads TGTGCCAGCGACATTGACGGACAGCCCCAAGAGACCCAGTACTTC.

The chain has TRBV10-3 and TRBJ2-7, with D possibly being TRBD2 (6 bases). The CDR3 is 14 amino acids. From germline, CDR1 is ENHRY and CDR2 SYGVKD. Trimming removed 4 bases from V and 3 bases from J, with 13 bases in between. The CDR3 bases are TGTGCCATCAGTGTTGGCGGGACCTACTACGAGCAGTACTTC. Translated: CAISVGGTYYEQYF.

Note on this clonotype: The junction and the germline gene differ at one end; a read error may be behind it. The CDR3 sequence: CASSTSRSGNEQYF. The CDR3 DNA follows: TGTGCCAGCAGTACTAGCCGGTCTGGGAACGAGCAGTACTTC. The gene calls are TRBV10-3 and TRBJ2-7; D is possibly TRBD2 (6 bases). This CDR3 has 14 residues. Germline CDR1 ENHRY, CDR2 SYGVKD.